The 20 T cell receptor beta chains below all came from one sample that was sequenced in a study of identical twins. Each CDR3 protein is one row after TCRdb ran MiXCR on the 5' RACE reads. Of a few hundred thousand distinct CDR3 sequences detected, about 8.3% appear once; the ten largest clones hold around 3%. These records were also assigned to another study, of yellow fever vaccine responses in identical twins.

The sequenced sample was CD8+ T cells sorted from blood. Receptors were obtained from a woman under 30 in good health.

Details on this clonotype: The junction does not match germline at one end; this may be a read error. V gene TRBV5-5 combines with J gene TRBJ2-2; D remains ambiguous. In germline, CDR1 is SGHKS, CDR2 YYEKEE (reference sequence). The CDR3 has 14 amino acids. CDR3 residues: CAISLRVHSGELFF. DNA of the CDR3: TGTGCCATCAGCCTTAGGGTCCACTCCGGGGAGCTGTTTTTT.

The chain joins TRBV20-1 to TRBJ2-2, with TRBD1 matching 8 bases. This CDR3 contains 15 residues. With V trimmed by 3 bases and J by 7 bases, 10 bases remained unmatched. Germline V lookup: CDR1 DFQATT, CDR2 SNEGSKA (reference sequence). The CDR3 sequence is CSASAGGALIGELFF. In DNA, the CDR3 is TGCAGTGCTAGTGCAGGGGGCGCTTTGATCGGGGAGCTGTTTTTT.

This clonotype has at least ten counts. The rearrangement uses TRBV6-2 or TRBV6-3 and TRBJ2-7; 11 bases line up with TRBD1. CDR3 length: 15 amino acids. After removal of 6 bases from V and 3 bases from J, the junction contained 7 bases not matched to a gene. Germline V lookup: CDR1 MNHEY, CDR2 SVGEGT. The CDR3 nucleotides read TGTGCCAGCAGAGCTCTCGGGACAGGGGGCTACGAGCAGTACTTC. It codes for CASRALGTGGYEQYF.

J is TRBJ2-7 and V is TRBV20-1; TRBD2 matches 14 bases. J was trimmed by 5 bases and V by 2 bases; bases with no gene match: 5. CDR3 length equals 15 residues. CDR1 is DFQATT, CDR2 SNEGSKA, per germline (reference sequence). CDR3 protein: CSARRLAGGPDEQYF. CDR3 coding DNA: TGCAGTGCTAGAAGACTAGCGGGAGGGCCGGACGAGCAGTACTTC.

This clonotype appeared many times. CDR3 sequence reads: CASSVAGLDQETQYF. Here the CDR3 DNA reads TGTGCCAGCAGCGTAGCGGGGTTAGACCAAGAGACCCAGTACTTC. The chain has TRBV3-1 and TRBJ2-5; TRBD2 matches 8 bases. Unmatched junction bases numbered 5, after V lost 5 bases and J lost 0 bases. The CDR3 spans 15 residues. Germline V gene sequence: CDR1 LGHDT, CDR2 YNNKEL (reference sequence).

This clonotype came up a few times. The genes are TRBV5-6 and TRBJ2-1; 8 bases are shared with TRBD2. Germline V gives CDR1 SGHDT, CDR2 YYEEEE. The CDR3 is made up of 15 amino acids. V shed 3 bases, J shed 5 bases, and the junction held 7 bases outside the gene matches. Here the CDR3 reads CASSYGGAGNNEQFF. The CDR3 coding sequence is TGTGCCAGCAGCTACGGGGGGGCCGGAAACAATGAGCAGTTCTTC.

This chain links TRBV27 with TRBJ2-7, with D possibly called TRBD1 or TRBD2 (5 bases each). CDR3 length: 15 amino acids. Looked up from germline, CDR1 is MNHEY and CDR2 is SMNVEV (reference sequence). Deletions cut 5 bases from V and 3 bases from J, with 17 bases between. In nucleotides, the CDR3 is TGTGCCAGCAGTCTACGGGACGCCGCCGGCTACGAGCAGTACTTC. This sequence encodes CASSLRDAAGYEQYF.

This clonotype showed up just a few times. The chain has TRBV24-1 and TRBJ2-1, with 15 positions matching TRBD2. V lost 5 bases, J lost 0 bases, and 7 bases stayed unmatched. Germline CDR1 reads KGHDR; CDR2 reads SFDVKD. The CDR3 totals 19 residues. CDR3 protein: CATSGGLAGGGSSYNEQFF. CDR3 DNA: TGTGCCACCAGTGGAGGACTAGCGGGAGGGGGTAGCTCCTACAATGAGCAGTTCTTC.

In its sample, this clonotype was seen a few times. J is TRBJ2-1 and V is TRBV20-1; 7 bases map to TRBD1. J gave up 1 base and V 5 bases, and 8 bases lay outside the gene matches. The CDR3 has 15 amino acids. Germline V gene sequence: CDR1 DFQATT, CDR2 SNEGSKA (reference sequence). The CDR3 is CSASSGTASYNEQFF. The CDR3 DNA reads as TGCAGTGCTTCCTCAGGGACAGCTTCCTACAATGAGCAGTTCTTC.

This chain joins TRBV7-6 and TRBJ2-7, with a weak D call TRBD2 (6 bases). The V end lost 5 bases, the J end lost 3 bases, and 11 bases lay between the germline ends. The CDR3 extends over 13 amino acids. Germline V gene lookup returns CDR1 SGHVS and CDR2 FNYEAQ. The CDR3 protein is CASSPGTYYEQYF. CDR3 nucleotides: TGTGCCAGCAGCCCGGGGACTTACTACGAGCAGTACTTC.

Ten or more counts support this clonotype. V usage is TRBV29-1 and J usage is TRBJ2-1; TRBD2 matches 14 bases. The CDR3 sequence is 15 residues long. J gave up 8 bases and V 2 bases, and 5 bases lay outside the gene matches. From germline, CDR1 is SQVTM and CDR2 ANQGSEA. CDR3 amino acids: CSVEPPGLAGDEQFF. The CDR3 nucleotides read TGCAGCGTTGAACCCCCGGGACTAGCGGGAGATGAGCAGTTCTTC.

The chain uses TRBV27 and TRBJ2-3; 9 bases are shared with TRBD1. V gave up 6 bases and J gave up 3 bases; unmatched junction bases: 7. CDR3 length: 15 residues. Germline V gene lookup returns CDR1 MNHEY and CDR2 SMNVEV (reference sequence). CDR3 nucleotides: TGTGCCAGCAGACCCCGGGACAGGGAAACAGATACGCAGTATTTT. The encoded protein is CASRPRDRETDTQYF.

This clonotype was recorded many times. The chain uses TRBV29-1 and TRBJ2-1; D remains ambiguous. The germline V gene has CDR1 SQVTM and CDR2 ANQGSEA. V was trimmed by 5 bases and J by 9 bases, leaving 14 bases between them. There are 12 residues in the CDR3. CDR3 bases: TGCAGCGTTAGGATTGATTCCGCTGAGCAGTTCTTC. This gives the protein CSVRIDSAEQFF.

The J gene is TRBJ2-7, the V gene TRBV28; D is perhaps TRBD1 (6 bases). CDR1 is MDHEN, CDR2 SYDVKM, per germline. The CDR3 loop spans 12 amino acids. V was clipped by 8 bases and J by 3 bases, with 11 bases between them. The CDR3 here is CASRDTDYEQYF. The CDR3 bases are TGTGCCAGCCGGGACACCGACTACGAGCAGTACTTC.

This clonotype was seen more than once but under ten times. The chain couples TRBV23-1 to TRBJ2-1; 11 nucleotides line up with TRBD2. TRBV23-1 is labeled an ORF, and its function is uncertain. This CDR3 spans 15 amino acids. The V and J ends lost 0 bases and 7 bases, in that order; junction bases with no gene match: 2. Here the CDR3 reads CASSQSSGGGNEQFF. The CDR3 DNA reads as TGCGCCAGCAGTCAATCTAGCGGGGGGGGAAATGAGCAGTTCTTC.

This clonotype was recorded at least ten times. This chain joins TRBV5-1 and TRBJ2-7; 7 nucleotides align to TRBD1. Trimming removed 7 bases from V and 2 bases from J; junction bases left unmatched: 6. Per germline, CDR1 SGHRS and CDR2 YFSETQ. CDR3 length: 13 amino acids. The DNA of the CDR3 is TGCGCCAGCCGCTGGGACAGCACCTACGAGCAGTACTTC. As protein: CASRWDSTYEQYF. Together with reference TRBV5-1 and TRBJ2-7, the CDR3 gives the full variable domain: KAGVTQTPRYLIKTRGQQVTLSCSPISGHRSVSWYQQTPGQGLQFLFEYFSETQRNKGNFPGRFSGRQFSNSRSEMNVSTLELGDSALYLCASRWDSTYEQYFGPGTRLTVT.

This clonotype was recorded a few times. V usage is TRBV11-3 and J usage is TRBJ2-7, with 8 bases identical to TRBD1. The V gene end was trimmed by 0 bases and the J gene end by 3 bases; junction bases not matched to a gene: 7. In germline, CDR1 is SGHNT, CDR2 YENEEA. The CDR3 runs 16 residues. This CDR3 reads CASSLDSGTGLYEQYF. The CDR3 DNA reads TGTGCCAGCAGCTTAGACTCCGGGACAGGTCTCTACGAGCAGTACTTC.

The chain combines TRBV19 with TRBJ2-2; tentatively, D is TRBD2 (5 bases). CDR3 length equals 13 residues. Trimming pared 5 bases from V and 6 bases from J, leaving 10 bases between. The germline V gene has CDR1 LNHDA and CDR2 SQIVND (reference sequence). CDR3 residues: CASSPASSGELFF. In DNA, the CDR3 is TGTGCCAGTAGTCCAGCTAGCTCCGGGGAGCTGTTTTTT.

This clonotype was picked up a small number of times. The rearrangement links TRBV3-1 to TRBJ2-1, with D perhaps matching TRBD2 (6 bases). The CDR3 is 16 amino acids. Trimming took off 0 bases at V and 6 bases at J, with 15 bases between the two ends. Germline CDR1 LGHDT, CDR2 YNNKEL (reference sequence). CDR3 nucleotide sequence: TGTGCCAGCAGCCAAGAAGGGTCCGGAGGGGTCAATGAGCAGTTCTTC. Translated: CASSQEGSGGVNEQFF.

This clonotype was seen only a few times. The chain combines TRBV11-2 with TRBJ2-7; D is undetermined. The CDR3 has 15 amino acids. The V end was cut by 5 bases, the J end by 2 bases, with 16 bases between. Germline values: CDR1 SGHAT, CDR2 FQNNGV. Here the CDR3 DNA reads TGTGCCAGCAGCCTTAACAACGGACCAACCTACGAGCAGTACTTC. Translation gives CASSLNNGPTYEQYF.